A selection of T cell receptor beta chains follows, all from one sample in a study of technical replicates of blood from four donors. Assay used: immunoSEQ multiplex PCR; TCRdb lists only in-frame clones, some missing. The profile shows roughly 69,000 clones, 95% to 97% of them singletons. Sequences were obtained from T cells isolated from PBMCs. The receptors were gathered from a human donor in good health. CDR3s include the opening cysteine and the closing phenylalanine or tryptophan.

>TRBJ2-7|TRBV6-5
CASSYSREASYEQYF
>TRBJ1-2|TRBV29-1
CSVDRVGGQGYTF
>TRBJ2-7|TRBV4-3
CASSQDPGTGIYEQYF
>TRBJ1-1|TRBV5-1
CASSSYRLNTEAFF
>TRBJ2-7|TRBV5-6
CASSFFGSGGSYEQYF
>TRBJ1-5|TRBV21-1
CASSKGDQPQHF
>TRBJ1-1|TRBV29-1
CSVESGGEVF
>TRBJ1-1|TRBV6-5
CASKLGQGGTEAFF
>TRBJ1-5|TRBV28
CASSLPAFDSSNQPQHF
>TRBJ2-7|TRBV27
CASSTLNSEQYF
>TRBJ1-2|TRBV28
CASSRGDRGAYGYTF
>TRBJ1-1|TRBV19
CASSMGQESTEAFF
>TRBJ2-3|TRBV13
CASSPNGGWQSPQYF
>TRBJ2-7|TRBV7-9
CASSPSGTYEQYF
>TRBJ2-7|TRBV6-7
CASRDRGGEQYF
>TRBJ2-7|TRBV6-1
CASSDTYEQYF
>TRBJ2-5|TRBV6-5
CASATLETQYF
>TRBJ2-3|TRBV5-1
CASSMWREENTQYF
>TRBJ2-1|TRBV15
CAAGTSALNEQFF
>TRBJ2-3|TRBV2
CASRHRSGSGDTQYF
>TRBJ1-5|TRBV15
CATSIVLGNQPQHF
>TRBJ2-7|TRBV13
CASSAKGTGIVEQYF
>TRBJ1-2|TRBV7-2
CASSLVERLYGYTF
>TRBJ1-2|TRBV28
CASSLRSGSSGGYTF
>TRBJ2-5|TRBV6-6
CASSSTRWETQYF
>TRBJ2-1|TRBV10-2
CASSASNEQFF
>TRBJ2-1|TRBV15
CATSIINEQFF
>TRBJ2-7|TRBV6-5
CASSYRGGVSYEQYF
>TRBJ1-5|TRBV19
CASSTTGGPNQPQHF
>TRBJ1-5|TRBV28
CASSFPGISNQPQHF
>TRBJ2-3|TRBV4-2
CASSHPLRGGSFHDTQYF
>TRBJ2-7|TRBV5-1
CASSLTGAYEQYF
>TRBJ2-7|TRBV29-1
CSVEGTFYEQYF
>TRBJ2-5|TRBV27
CASSLSGDRTGSSQETQYF
>TRBJ1-1|TRBV9
CASSVGGGTTEAFF
>TRBJ1-5|TRBV6-6
CASSGQTYQPQHF